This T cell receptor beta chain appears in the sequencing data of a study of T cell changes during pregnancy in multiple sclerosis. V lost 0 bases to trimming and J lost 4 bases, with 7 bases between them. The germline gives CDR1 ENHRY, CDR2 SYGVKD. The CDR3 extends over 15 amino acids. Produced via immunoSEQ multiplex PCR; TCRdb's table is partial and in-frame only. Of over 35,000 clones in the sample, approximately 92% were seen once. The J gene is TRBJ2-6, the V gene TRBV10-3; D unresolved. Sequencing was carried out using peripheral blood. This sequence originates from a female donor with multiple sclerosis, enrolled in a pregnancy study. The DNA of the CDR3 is TGTGCCATCAGTGAGTCGGGCTACGGGGCCAACGTCCTGACTTTC. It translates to CAISESGYGANVLTF.